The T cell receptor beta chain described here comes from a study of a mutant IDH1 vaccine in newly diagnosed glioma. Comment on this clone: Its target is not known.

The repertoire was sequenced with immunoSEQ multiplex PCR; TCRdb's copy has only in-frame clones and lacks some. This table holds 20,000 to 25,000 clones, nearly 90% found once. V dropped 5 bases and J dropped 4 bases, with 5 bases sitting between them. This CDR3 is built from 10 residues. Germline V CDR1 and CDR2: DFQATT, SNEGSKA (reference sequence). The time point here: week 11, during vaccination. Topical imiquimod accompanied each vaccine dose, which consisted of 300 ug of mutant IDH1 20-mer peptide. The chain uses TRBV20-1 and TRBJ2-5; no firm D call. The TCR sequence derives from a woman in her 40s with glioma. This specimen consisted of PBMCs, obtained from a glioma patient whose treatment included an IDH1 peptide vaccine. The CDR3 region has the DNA TGCAGTGCTTTGGGAGAGACCCAGTACTTC. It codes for CSALGETQYF.